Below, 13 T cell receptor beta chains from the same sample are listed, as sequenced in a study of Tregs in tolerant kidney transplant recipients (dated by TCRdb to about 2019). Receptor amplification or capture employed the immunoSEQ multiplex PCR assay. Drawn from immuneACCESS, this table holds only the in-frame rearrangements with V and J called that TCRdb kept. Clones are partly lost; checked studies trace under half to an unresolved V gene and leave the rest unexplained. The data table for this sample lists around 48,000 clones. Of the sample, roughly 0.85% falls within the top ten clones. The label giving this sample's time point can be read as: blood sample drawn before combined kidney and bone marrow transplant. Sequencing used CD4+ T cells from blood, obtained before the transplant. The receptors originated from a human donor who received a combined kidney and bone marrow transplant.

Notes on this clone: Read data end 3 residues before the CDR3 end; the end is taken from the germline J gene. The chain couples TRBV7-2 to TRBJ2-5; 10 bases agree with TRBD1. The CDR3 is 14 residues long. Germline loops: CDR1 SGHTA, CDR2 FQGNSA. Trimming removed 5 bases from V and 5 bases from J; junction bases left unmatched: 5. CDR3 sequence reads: CASSRDRGRETQYF. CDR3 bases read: TGTGCCAGCAGCAGGGACAGGGGTAGGGAGACC.

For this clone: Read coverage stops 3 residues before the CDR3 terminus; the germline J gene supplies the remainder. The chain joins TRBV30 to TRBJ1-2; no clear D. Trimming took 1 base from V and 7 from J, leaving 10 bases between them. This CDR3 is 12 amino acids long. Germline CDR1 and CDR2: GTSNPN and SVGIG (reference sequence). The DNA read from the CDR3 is TGTGCCTGGAGTGCTTTAGGGCTTGGC. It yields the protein CAWSALGLG. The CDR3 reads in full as CAWSALGLGYTF.

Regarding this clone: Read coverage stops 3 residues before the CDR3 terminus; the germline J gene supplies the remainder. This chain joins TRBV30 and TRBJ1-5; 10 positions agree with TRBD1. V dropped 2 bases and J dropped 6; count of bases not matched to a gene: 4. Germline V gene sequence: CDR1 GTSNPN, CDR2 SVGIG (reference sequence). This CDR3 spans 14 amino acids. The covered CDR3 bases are TGTGCCTGGAGTCCGGGACAGGGGCGTCAGCCC. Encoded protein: CAWSPGQGRQP. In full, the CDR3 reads CAWSPGQGRQPQHF. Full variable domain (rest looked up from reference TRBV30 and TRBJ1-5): SQTIHQWPATLVQPVGSPLSLECTVEGTSNPNLYWYRQAAGRGLQLLFYSVGIGQISSEVPQNLSASRPQDRQFILSSKKLLLSDSGFYLCAWSPGQGRQPQHFGDGTRLSIL.

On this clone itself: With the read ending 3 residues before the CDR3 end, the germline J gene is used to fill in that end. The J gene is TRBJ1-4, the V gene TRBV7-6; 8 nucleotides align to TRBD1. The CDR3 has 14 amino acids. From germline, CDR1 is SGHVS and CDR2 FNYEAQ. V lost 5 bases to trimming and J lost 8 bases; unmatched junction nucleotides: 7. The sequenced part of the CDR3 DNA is TGTGCCAGCAGCCCACGACAGGGGATAGAAAAA. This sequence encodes CASSPRQGIEK. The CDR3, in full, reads CASSPRQGIEKLFF.

The sequenced part of the CDR3 DNA is TGCAGTGCTCGCCGACAGGGGAGTATTGGGTACGAG. Translation: CSARRQGSIGYE. In full, the CDR3 reads CSARRQGSIGYEQYF. V gene TRBV20-1 combines with J gene TRBJ2-7, with 8 positions matching TRBD1. The DNA ends 3 residues before the CDR3 does, and the rest of the CDR3 is filled in from the germline J gene. Germline V gene data show CDR1 as DFQATT and CDR2 as SNEGSKA (reference sequence). This CDR3 has 15 amino acids. V lost 5 bases to trimming and J lost 4 bases; unmatched junction nucleotides: 13.

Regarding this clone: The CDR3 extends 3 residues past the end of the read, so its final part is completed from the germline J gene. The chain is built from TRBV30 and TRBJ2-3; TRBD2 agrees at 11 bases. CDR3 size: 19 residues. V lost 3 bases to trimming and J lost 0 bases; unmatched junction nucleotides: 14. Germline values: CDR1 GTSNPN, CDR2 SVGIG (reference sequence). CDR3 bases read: TGTGCCTGGAGGGTCCTAGCGGGAGGTACGGGGTCCAGCACAGATACG. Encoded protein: CAWRVLAGGTGSSTDT. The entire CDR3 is CAWRVLAGGTGSSTDTQYF. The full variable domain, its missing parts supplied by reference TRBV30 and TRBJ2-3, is SQTIHQWPATLVQPVGSPLSLECTVEGTSNPNLYWYRQAAGRGLQLLFYSVGIGQISSEVPQNLSASRPQDRQFILSSKKLLLSDSGFYLCAWRVLAGGTGSSTDTQYFGPGTRLTVL.

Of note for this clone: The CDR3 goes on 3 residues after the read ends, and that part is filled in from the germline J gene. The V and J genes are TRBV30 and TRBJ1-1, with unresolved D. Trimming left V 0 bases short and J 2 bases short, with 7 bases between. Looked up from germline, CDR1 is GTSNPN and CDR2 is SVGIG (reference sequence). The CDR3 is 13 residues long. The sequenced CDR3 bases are TGTGCCTGGAGTGTAAGCCCCAACACTGAA. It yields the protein CAWSVSPNTE. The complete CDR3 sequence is CAWSVSPNTEAFF.

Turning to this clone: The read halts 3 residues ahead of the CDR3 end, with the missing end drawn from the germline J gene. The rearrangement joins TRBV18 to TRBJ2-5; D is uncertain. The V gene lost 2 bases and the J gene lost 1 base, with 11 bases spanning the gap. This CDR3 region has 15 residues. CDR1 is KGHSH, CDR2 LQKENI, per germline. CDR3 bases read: TGTGCCAGCTCACCAAGTCACGGTACCCAAGAGACC. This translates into CASSPSHGTQET. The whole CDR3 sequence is CASSPSHGTQETQYF.

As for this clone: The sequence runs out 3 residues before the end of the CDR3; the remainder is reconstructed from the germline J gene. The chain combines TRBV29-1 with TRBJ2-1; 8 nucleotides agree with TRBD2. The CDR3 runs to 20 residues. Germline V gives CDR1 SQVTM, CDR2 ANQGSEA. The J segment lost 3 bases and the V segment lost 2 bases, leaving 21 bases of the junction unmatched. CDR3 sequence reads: CSVENSLKGGGRFLYNEQFF. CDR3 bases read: TGCAGCGTTGAAAACTCTTTAAAAGGCGGCGGGAGGTTCCTCTACAATGAG.

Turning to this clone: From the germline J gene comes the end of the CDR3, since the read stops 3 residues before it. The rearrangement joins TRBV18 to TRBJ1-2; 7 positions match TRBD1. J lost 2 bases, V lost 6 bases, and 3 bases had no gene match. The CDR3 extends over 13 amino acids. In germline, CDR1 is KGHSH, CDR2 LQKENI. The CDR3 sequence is CASSGTANYGYTF. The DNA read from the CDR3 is TGTGCCAGCTCTGGGACAGCCAACTATGGC. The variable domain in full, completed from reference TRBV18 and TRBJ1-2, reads NAGVMQNPRHLVRRRGQEARLRCSPMKGHSHVYWYRQLPEEGLKFMVYLQKENIIDESGMPKERFSAEFPKEGPSILRIQQVVRGDSAAYFCASSGTANYGYTFGSGTRLTVV.

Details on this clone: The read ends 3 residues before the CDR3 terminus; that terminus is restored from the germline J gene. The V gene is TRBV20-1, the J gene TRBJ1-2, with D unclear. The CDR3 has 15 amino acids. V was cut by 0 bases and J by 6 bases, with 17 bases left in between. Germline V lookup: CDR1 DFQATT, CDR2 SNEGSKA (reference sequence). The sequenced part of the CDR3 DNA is TGCAGTGCTAGAGAAGGAGGTCGAGGGTCCCATGGC. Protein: CSAREGGRGSHG. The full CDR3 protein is CSAREGGRGSHGYTF.

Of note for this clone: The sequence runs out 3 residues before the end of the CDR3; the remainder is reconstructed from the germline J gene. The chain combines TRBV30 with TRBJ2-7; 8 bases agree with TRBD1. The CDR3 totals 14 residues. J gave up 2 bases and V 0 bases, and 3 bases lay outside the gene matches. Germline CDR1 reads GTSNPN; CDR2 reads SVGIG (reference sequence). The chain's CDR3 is CAWSVQGAAYEQYF. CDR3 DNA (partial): TGTGCCTGGAGTGTCCAGGGGGCGGCCTACGAG.

The CDR3 loop reads CASSFTSGQETQYF. Incomplete CDR3 DNA: TGTGCCAGCAGCTTCACTAGCGGACAAGAGACC. The J gene is TRBJ2-5, the V gene TRBV7-9; 8 positions agree with TRBD2. With the read ending 3 residues before the CDR3 end, the germline J gene is used to fill in that end. There are 14 residues in the CDR3. The trim removed 3 bases at V and 2 bases at J, leaving 2 bases unmatched. CDR1 is SEHNR and CDR2 is FQNEAQ in the germline V gene (reference sequence). Variable domain in full (rest from reference TRBV7-9 and TRBJ2-5): DTGVSQNPRHKITKRGQNVTFRCDPISEHNRLYWYRQTLGQGPEFLTYFQNEAQLEKSRLLSDRFSAERPKGSFSTLEIQRTEQGDSAMYLCASSFTSGQETQYFGPGTRLLVL.